Listed here are 25 T cell receptor beta chains from one sample, sequenced in a study of T cell responses to AZD1222 COVID-19 vaccine listed by TCRdb under 2021. The method was the immunoSEQ multiplex PCR assay. Entries here come from immuneACCESS through TCRdb and include only in-frame sequences with V and J called. Some clones fail to appear in such tables; in the studies checked, an unresolved V gene covers under half of the shortfall, and the cause of the remainder is unknown. The sample table contains about 160,000 clones; only one count was recorded for around nine tenths of them. Clones ranked in the top ten supply over 1.1% of the sample. Explained via the paper, the time point label denotes: baseline before first vaccination. The sequencing used peripheral blood, collected on day 0 of AZD1222 vaccination. Receptors were obtained from an adult in good health.

This chain uses TRBV13 with TRBJ1-5, with D uncertain. Germline V lookup: CDR1 PRHDT, CDR2 FYEKMQ (reference sequence). Trimming took 5 bases from V and 7 from J, leaving 9 bases between them. The CDR3 is made up of 12 amino acids. CDR3 loop: CASSVFGQPQHF. DNA for the CDR3: TGTGCCAGCAGCGTTTTCGGACAGCCCCAGCATTTT.

V usage is TRBV12-3 or TRBV12-4 and J usage is TRBJ1-1; D unresolved. The CDR3 runs to 13 residues. Deletions cut 3 bases from V and 7 bases from J, with 12 bases between. The CDR3 DNA follows: TGTGCCAGCAGTTTCCGGGGAGACTTTGAAGCTTTCTTT. Translation: CASSFRGDFEAFF.

J is TRBJ1-1 and V is TRBV5-1; D is undetermined. The CDR3 sequence is 13 residues long. V was clipped by 4 bases and J by 11 bases, with 18 bases between them. Germline CDR1 reads SGHRS; CDR2 reads YFSETQ. Here the CDR3 reads CASSRGAVIEAFF. DNA of the CDR3: TGCGCCAGCAGCCGAGGCGCGGTGATTGAGGCTTTCTTT.

This sequence joins TRBV11-3 and TRBJ1-3; D may be TRBD1 (5 bases). V shed 8 bases and J shed 0 bases, with 14 bases lying between them. Germline CDR1 SGHNT, CDR2 YENEEA. This CDR3 is 15 amino acids long. The CDR3 here is CASASGTSSGNTIYF. CDR3 DNA: TGTGCCAGCGCTTCCGGGACGAGCTCTGGAAACACCATATATTTT.

The V and J genes are TRBV19 and TRBJ2-1, with 7 positions matching TRBD2. This CDR3 has 14 residues. With V trimmed by 6 bases and J by 9 bases, 11 bases remained unmatched. Germline loops: CDR1 LNHDA, CDR2 SQIVND (reference sequence). The CDR3 region is CASRRDHQRGEQFF. The CDR3 region has the DNA TGTGCCAGTAGGCGGGACCACCAGCGGGGTGAGCAGTTCTTC.

The V call is TRBV29-1, the J call TRBJ1-2, with a weak D call TRBD1 (6 bases). Per the germline V gene, CDR1 is SQVTM and CDR2 is ANQGSEA. The CDR3 is 11 amino acids. V gave up 7 bases and J gave up 6 bases, with 12 bases separating them. CDR3 sequence reads: CSEIHRDGYTF. In DNA form, the CDR3 reads TGCAGCGAGATTCACAGGGATGGCTACACCTTC.

The V and J genes are TRBV6-2 or TRBV6-3 and TRBJ2-3, with TRBD1 as a possible D gene (5 bases). Germline CDR1 MNHEY, CDR2 SVGEGT. V lost 6 bases and J lost 4, with 14 bases in between. The CDR3 extends over 14 amino acids. In nucleotides, the CDR3 is TGTGCCAGCAGCGGCCAGGGTGGTCCAGATACGCAGTATTTT. Residues: CASSGQGGPDTQYF.

The chain carries TRBV18 and TRBJ2-5; D might be TRBD1 (6 bases). Germline V gives CDR1 KGHSH, CDR2 LQKENI. V shed 3 bases and J shed 2 bases, with 16 bases lying between them. The CDR3 loop spans 16 amino acids. The CDR3 DNA sequence: TGTGCCAGCTCACCGGTGGGGGCTGGGTTTCAAGAGACCCAGTACTTC. As protein: CASSPVGAGFQETQYF.

This clone has a single count. The chain recombines TRBV9 with TRBJ2-6; perhaps TRBD2 as D (5 bases). CDR3 size: 16 residues. V was shortened by 0 bases and J by 0 bases, with 7 bases between the two germline ends. CDR1 and CDR2 from the germline V gene are SGDLS and YYNGEE. The CDR3 nucleotides read TGTGCCAGCAGCGTAGCTGGAGGCTCTGGGGCCAACGTCCTGACTTTC. Protein sequence: CASSVAGGSGANVLTF. The full variable domain, with the rest looked up from reference TRBV9 and TRBJ2-6, is DSGVTQTPKHLITATGQRVTLRCSPRSGDLSVYWYQQSLDQGLQFLIQYYNGEERAKGNILERFSAQQFPDLHSELNLSSLELGDSALYFCASSVAGGSGANVLTFGAGSRLTVL.

The table lists this clone with a count of one. V is TRBV12-3 or TRBV12-4 and J is TRBJ1-5; possible D gene TRBD1, 5 bases. The CDR3 runs 13 residues. Between the trimmed V and J ends, which lost 7 bases and 5 bases, there was a span of 12 bases. The CDR3 protein is CASTSGVHQPQHF. CDR3 in DNA: TGTGCCAGCACCTCGGGGGTCCATCAGCCCCAGCATTTT.

This clone was seen more than once but under ten times. The chain has TRBV9 and TRBJ2-7, with D unresolved. The CDR3 totals 13 residues. Germline V gene data show CDR1 as SGDLS and CDR2 as YYNGEE. The V end lost 0 bases, the J end lost 5 bases, and 9 bases lay between the germline ends. This CDR3 is CASSVGPNHEQYF. Here the CDR3 DNA reads TGTGCCAGCAGCGTAGGGCCAAACCACGAGCAGTACTTC. The complete variable domain, with remaining parts taken from reference TRBV9 and TRBJ2-7, reads DSGVTQTPKHLITATGQRVTLRCSPRSGDLSVYWYQQSLDQGLQFLIQYYNGEERAKGNILERFSAQQFPDLHSELNLSSLELGDSALYFCASSVGPNHEQYFGPGTRLTVT.

The chain has TRBV13 and TRBJ2-3; D may be TRBD2 (6 bases). The CDR3 loop spans 15 amino acids. Germline CDR1 reads PRHDT; CDR2 reads FYEKMQ (reference sequence). Trimming left V 3 bases short and J 0 bases short, with 10 bases between. The CDR3 nucleotides read TGTGCCAGCAGCTTCATTGGGGGGAGCACAGATACGCAGTATTTT. As protein: CASSFIGGSTDTQYF.

The chain has TRBV28 and TRBJ2-7; 11 bases are shared with TRBD2. Germline CDR1 is MDHEN and CDR2 is SYDVKM. The J segment lost 5 bases and the V segment lost 3 bases, leaving 6 bases of the junction unmatched. The CDR3 runs to 15 residues. The CDR3 here is CASSFTSGRRNEQYF. DNA for the CDR3: TGTGCCAGCAGTTTCACTAGCGGGAGAAGGAACGAGCAGTACTTC.

The V gene is TRBV28, the J gene TRBJ2-7; 7 nucleotides align to TRBD2. This CDR3 is built from 18 residues. CDR1 and CDR2 from the germline V gene are MDHEN and SYDVKM. The V gene end was trimmed by 2 bases and the J gene end by 3 bases; junction bases not matched to a gene: 16. CDR3 residues: CASSLNRRWGRDLYEQYF. Written as DNA, the CDR3 is TGTGCCAGCAGTTTAAATCGACGCTGGGGGAGGGACCTCTACGAGCAGTACTTC.

The genes are TRBV9 and TRBJ2-1; possible D gene TRBD1, 5 bases. The CDR3 runs to 15 residues. Deletions cut 4 bases from V and 5 bases from J, with 16 bases between. CDR1 SGDLS and CDR2 YYNGEE come from the germline V gene. The CDR3 loop reads CASSPGHLLNNEQFF. CDR3 bases: TGTGCCAGCAGCCCAGGGCACTTGTTGAACAATGAGCAGTTCTTC.

V is TRBV2 and J is TRBJ1-5, with 9 nucleotides matching TRBD1. Germline trimming cut 6 bases from V and 7 bases from J; bases unmatched to any gene: 7. Per the germline V gene, CDR1 is SNHLY and CDR2 is FYNNEI. This CDR3 spans 14 amino acids. The CDR3 region is CASSTGGQRQPQHF. The CDR3 DNA is TGTGCCAGCAGCACAGGGGGCCAGCGCCAGCCCCAGCATTTT.

This chain uses TRBV12-3 or TRBV12-4 with TRBJ2-7; D call uncertain. The CDR3 is 12 residues long. V lost 3 bases and J lost 2, with 5 bases in between. Here the CDR3 reads CASSLVPYEQYF. The CDR3 DNA sequence: TGTGCCAGCAGTTTGGTCCCCTACGAGCAGTACTTC.

V gene TRBV5-6 combines with J gene TRBJ2-1; 11 bases fit TRBD2. Losses at the gene ends were 1 base for V and 7 bases for J; bases not matched to a gene: 7. CDR1 is SGHDT and CDR2 is YYEEEE in the germline V gene. The CDR3 spans 16 residues. The CDR3 DNA reads TGTGCCAGCAGCTTGATAGCGACTAGCGGGGAGAATGAGCAGTTCTTC. Translating gives CASSLIATSGENEQFF.

The gene calls are TRBV6-5 and TRBJ1-5; no definite D call. This CDR3 has 14 residues. Germline values: CDR1 MNHEY, CDR2 SVGAGI. V dropped 2 bases and J dropped 4 bases, with 9 bases sitting between them. The DNA for the CDR3 is TGTGCCAGCAGTTACCCGGGTGCAAATCAGCCCCAGCATTTT. Its translation: CASSYPGANQPQHF.

The chain links TRBV29-1 to TRBJ1-4; D might be TRBD1 (5 bases). Germline V lookup: CDR1 SQVTM, CDR2 ANQGSEA. V lost 3 bases to trimming and J lost 8 bases, with 16 bases between them. The CDR3 is 14 residues long. CDR3 protein: CSVDPGATGEKLFF. CDR3 coding DNA: TGCAGCGTTGACCCCGGGGCTACAGGAGAAAAACTGTTTTTT. Variable domain in full (rest from reference TRBV29-1 and TRBJ1-4): SAVISQKPSRDICQRGTSLTIQCQVDSQVTMMFWYRQQPGQSLTLIATANQGSEATYESGFVIDKFPISRPNLTFSTLTVSNMSPEDSSIYLCSVDPGATGEKLFFGSGTQLSVL.

CDR3 sequence: CASSKKPTGLLIGNTIYF. CDR3 coding DNA: TGTGCCAGCAGCAAAAAACCGACGGGGTTACTGATTGGAAACACCATATATTTT. The chain couples TRBV3-1 (or the pseudogene TRBV3-2) to TRBJ1-3; D is undetermined. The germline V gene encodes CDR1 LGHDT and CDR2 YNNKEL (reference sequence). The V end lost 5 bases, the J end lost 3 bases, and 23 bases lay between the germline ends. This CDR3 is 18 amino acids long.

The chain employs TRBV6-1 and TRBJ2-5; 9 bases line up with TRBD2. J gave up 5 bases and V 2 bases, and 6 bases lay outside the gene matches. Germline CDR1 reads MNHNS; CDR2 reads SASEGT. This CDR3 has 15 residues. The CDR3 DNA sequence: TGTGCCAGCAGTGAACTAGCGGGGTTCCCGGAGACCCAGTACTTC. This translates into CASSELAGFPETQYF.

This chain links TRBV7-2 with TRBJ1-2; 8 bases are shared with TRBD1. The length of the CDR3 is 16 residues. The trim removed 11 bases at V and 8 bases at J, leaving 22 bases unmatched. CDR1 is SGHTA and CDR2 is FQGNSA in the germline V gene. CDR3 residues: CAGKRPGQASGSGYTF. The CDR3 nucleotides are TGTGCCGGTAAAAGACCGGGACAGGCCTCTGGGAGCGGCTACACCTTC.

CDR3 sequence reads: CASSSQGNTEAFF. The CDR3 DNA is TGTGCCAGCAGCTCTCAGGGGAACACTGAAGCTTTCTTT. V usage is TRBV7-3 and J usage is TRBJ1-1, with D possibly matching TRBD1 (5 bases). V was shortened by 4 bases and J by 1 base, with 7 bases between the two germline ends. Germline V gene sequence: CDR1 SGHTA, CDR2 FQGTGA. The CDR3 is 13 residues long.

This clone has a single count. Other DNA sequences in the sample encode the same CDR3. This chain uses TRBV6-5 with TRBJ1-5; no clear D gene. The CDR3 runs to 12 residues. Germline lookup yields CDR1 MNHEY and CDR2 SVGAGI. V was shortened by 8 bases and J by 0 bases, with 5 bases between the two germline ends. The CDR3, as DNA: TGTGCCAGCGGGTATAGCAATCAGCCCCAGCATTTT. Its translation: CASGYSNQPQHF.